Presented here are 29 T cell receptor beta chains from one specimen sequenced in a study of graft-versus-host responses after intestinal transplantation. The method was immunoSEQ multiplex PCR; TCRdb's version includes in-frame clones alone and lacks a portion of them. The sample consists of 8,800 or so clones, over 25% of them appearing once. The material sequenced was alloreactive CD4+ T cells from a mixed lymphocyte reaction culture, taken before intestinal transplant. Subset indicated: CFSE-low proliferating T cells sorted from roughly 6-day pre-transplant mixed lymphocyte reaction (GvH or HvG direction). Source of these receptors: a human patient who received an intestinal transplant.

This clone counts as medium-sized. The CDR3: CASSPGGKEEKLFF. The CDR3 DNA follows: TGTGCCAGCAGCCCAGGGGGCAAAGAGGAAAAACTGTTTTTT. The chain links TRBV5-4 to TRBJ1-4; 8 bases map to TRBD1. J lost 8 bases, V lost 4 bases, and 7 bases had no gene match. CDR1 is SGHNT and CDR2 is YYREEE in the germline V gene (reference sequence). This CDR3 contains 14 residues.

By share of the sample, this clone is medium-sized. The rearrangement joins TRBV11-2 to TRBJ1-3; D uncertain. There are 14 residues in the CDR3. V lost 3 bases and J lost 9, with 15 bases in between. Germline values: CDR1 SGHAT, CDR2 FQNNGV. The CDR3 sequence is CASSFGLGSGTIYF. The CDR3 DNA reads TGTGCCAGCAGCTTCGGACTAGGGTCGGGCACCATATATTTT.

This clone was observed a few times. The chain couples TRBV28 to TRBJ2-7; D might be TRBD2 (6 bases). Trimming removed 6 bases from V and 2 bases from J, with 11 bases in between. The CDR3 spans 13 residues. Germline CDR1 MDHEN, CDR2 SYDVKM. As DNA, the CDR3 is TGTGCCAGCAGCCGAGGCGGGACCTACGAGCAGTACTTC. Its translation is CASSRGGTYEQYF.

The chain joins TRBV4-1 to TRBJ2-7; D is unclear. Per the germline V gene, CDR1 is MGHRA and CDR2 is YSYEKL. V lost 1 base to trimming and J lost 0 bases, with 10 bases between them. The CDR3 loop spans 15 amino acids. CDR3 loop: CASSQGSSTSYEQYF. CDR3 bases: TGCGCCAGCAGCCAAGGCTCGAGCACCTCCTACGAGCAGTACTTC.

J is TRBJ1-1 and V is TRBV11-1; no clear D gene. Germline V gene sequence: CDR1 SGHAT, CDR2 FQDESV (reference sequence). This CDR3 spans 13 amino acids. With 2 bases removed from V and 1 base from J, the gap between germline ends came to 5 bases. CDR3 residues: CASSLKQNTEAFF. CDR3 in DNA: TGTGCCAGCAGCTTAAAACAGAACACTGAAGCTTTCTTT.

This clone is labeled medium-sized. The V and J genes are TRBV7-9 and TRBJ2-2, with a tentative D call TRBD1 (6 bases). Germline values: CDR1 SEHNR, CDR2 FQNEAQ (reference sequence). The CDR3 is made up of 15 amino acids. The ends were cut back, 1 base at V and 4 bases at J, with 10 bases in the middle. As DNA, the CDR3 is TGTGCCAGCAGCTTAGGGGCGACAGGCACCGGGGAGCTGTTTTTT. This codes for CASSLGATGTGELFF.

This clone was recorded a few times. V and J are TRBV6-5 and TRBJ2-7; 8 positions match TRBD2. The germline gives CDR1 MNHEY, CDR2 SVGAGI. Trimming removed 5 bases from V and 4 bases from J; junction bases left unmatched: 4. The CDR3 loop spans 13 amino acids. As DNA, the CDR3 is TGTGCCAGCAGTCACGGGGGGGTATACGAGCAGTACTTC. It yields the protein CASSHGGVYEQYF.

The V gene is TRBV5-1, the J gene TRBJ2-2, with no clear D. This CDR3 region has 16 residues. Germline assignment: CDR1 SGHRS and CDR2 YFSETQ. Trimming shortened V by 0 bases and J by 0 bases, and 9 bases separated the two germline ends. The CDR3 coding sequence is TGCGCCAGCAGCTTGGGAAATAGCCCGAACACCGGGGAGCTGTTTTTT. It is translated as CASSLGNSPNTGELFF.

The V gene is TRBV27, the J gene TRBJ2-7; D is perhaps TRBD1 (6 bases). Per germline, CDR1 MNHEY and CDR2 SMNVEV (reference sequence). Trimming pared 5 bases from V and 0 bases from J, leaving 14 bases between. The CDR3 extends over 15 amino acids. CDR3 region: CASSTMQGSSYEQYF. The DNA of the CDR3 is TGTGCCAGCAGTACAATGCAGGGGAGCTCCTACGAGCAGTACTTC.

This clone was counted a few times. This chain connects TRBV28 to TRBJ1-5; D may be TRBD1 (6 bases). The CDR3 is 14 residues long. V dropped 5 bases and J dropped 3 bases, with 11 bases sitting between them. Germline-derived CDR1 and CDR2 are MDHEN and SYDVKM. The CDR3 reads CASSRRQDNQPQHF. Written as DNA, the CDR3 is TGTGCCAGCAGTAGACGACAGGACAATCAGCCCCAGCATTTT.

Regarding this clone: The same CDR3 arises from other DNA sequences in this sample as well. The chain uses TRBV7-3 and TRBJ2-3; no clear D gene. The CDR3 extends over 12 amino acids. Trimming shortened V by 5 bases and J by 5 bases, and 8 bases separated the two germline ends. CDR1 is SGHTA and CDR2 is FQGTGA in the germline V gene. The CDR3 sequence: CASSPPGDTQYF. CDR3 nucleotides: TGTGCCAGCAGCCCGCCGGGAGATACGCAGTATTTT.

V gene TRBV6-5 combines with J gene TRBJ1-5; D is perhaps TRBD1 (5 bases). The CDR3 contains 13 residues. Trimming pared 7 bases from V and 3 bases from J, leaving 10 bases between. Per germline, CDR1 MNHEY and CDR2 SVGAGI. This CDR3 is CASTGGTNQPQHF. The CDR3 coding sequence is TGTGCCAGCACGGGGGGGACCAATCAGCCCCAGCATTTT.

V gene TRBV2 combines with J gene TRBJ1-1; D unclear. Germline V lookup: CDR1 SNHLY, CDR2 FYNNEI. V lost 5 bases, J lost 1 base, and 11 bases lay in between. The CDR3 sequence is 14 residues long. As DNA, the CDR3 is TGTGCCAGCAGTCCAGAGGTACGGAACACTGAAGCTTTCTTT. Its translation: CASSPEVRNTEAFF.

The rearrangement uses TRBV9 and TRBJ2-5, with D perhaps matching TRBD1 (5 bases). The germline V and J ends were trimmed by 4 bases and 1 base, with 11 bases remaining between them. Germline-derived CDR1 and CDR2 are SGDLS and YYNGEE. The CDR3 runs to 14 residues. CDR3 residues: CASSPWGGQETQYF. CDR3 bases: TGTGCCAGCAGCCCCTGGGGCGGCCAAGAGACCCAGTACTTC.

By share, this clone ranks as medium-sized (0.01 to 0.1%). This chain's CDR3 is CASSSGLAGVLEQYF. CDR3 sequence (DNA): TGCGCCAGCAGCTCCGGACTAGCGGGAGTTCTCGAGCAGTACTTC. The chain has TRBV5-1 and TRBJ2-7; 13 bases map to TRBD2. Germline CDR1 and CDR2: SGHRS and YFSETQ. V shed 3 bases, J shed 6 bases, and the junction held 6 bases outside the gene matches. This CDR3 is built from 15 residues.

The chain is built from TRBV6-1 and TRBJ1-5, with no clear D. Looked up from germline, CDR1 is MNHNS and CDR2 is SASEGT. V gave up 7 bases and J gave up 3 bases, with 16 bases separating them. CDR3 length equals 15 residues. Here the CDR3 reads CASTEEEGNNQPQHF. CDR3 nucleotides: TGTGCCAGCACCGAAGAGGAGGGCAACAATCAGCCCCAGCATTTT.

This clone showed up just a few times. The V and J genes are TRBV5-1 and TRBJ2-2, with 8 positions matching TRBD2. The V gene's germline CDR1 is SGHRS and CDR2 YFSETQ. The CDR3 totals 18 residues. The junction had 11 bases not matched to a gene; V was cut back by 4 bases and J by 0 bases. The CDR3 spells CASSAPPSGLANTGELFF. The CDR3 nucleotides read TGCGCCAGCAGCGCCCCCCCTAGCGGGCTAGCGAACACCGGGGAGCTGTTTTTT.

This clone has a handful of counts. The J gene is TRBJ1-3, the V gene TRBV4-2; 9 nucleotides agree with TRBD1. CDR3 length: 16 amino acids. The germline V gene has CDR1 LGHNA and CDR2 YNFKEQ. J lost 4 bases, V lost 6 bases, and 10 bases had no gene match. The CDR3 loop is CASSPRDRDAGNTIYF. Here the CDR3 DNA reads TGTGCCAGCAGTCCTCGGGACAGGGATGCGGGAAACACCATATATTTT.

This clone was seen only a few times. V and J are TRBV27 and TRBJ2-5; 12 positions match TRBD1. The germline CDR1 and CDR2 sequences are MNHEY and SMNVEV (reference sequence). The CDR3 totals 15 residues. The V and J ends lost 8 bases and 5 bases, in that order; junction bases with no gene match: 9. The CDR3 coding sequence is TGTGCCAGCGGTCGTCCCGGGACAGGGGGCGAGACCCAGTACTTC. As protein: CASGRPGTGGETQYF.

V and J are TRBV6-1 and TRBJ2-1; 12 positions agree with TRBD2. Losses at the gene ends were 6 bases for V and 8 bases for J; bases not matched to a gene: 8. The CDR3 length is 15 residues. Looked up from germline, CDR1 is MNHNS and CDR2 is SASEGT. CDR3 DNA: TGTGCCAGCAGCCAGACTAGCGGGAGTTCCGATGAGCAGTTCTTC. This codes for CASSQTSGSSDEQFF.

The V call is TRBV29-1, the J call TRBJ1-2; D might be TRBD1 (6 bases). V was shortened by 2 bases and J by 6 bases, with 7 bases between the two germline ends. The length of the CDR3 is 11 residues. The germline V gene has CDR1 SQVTM and CDR2 ANQGSEA. The CDR3 here is CSVETGNGYTF. The CDR3 bases are TGCAGCGTTGAAACAGGGAATGGCTACACCTTC. The variable domain in full, completed from reference TRBV29-1 and TRBJ1-2, reads SAVISQKPSRDICQRGTSLTIQCQVDSQVTMMFWYRQQPGQSLTLIATANQGSEATYESGFVIDKFPISRPNLTFSTLTVSNMSPEDSSIYLCSVETGNGYTFGSGTRLTVV.

The chain employs TRBV30 and TRBJ2-5, with D hard to call. From germline, CDR1 is GTSNPN and CDR2 SVGIG (reference sequence). There are 12 residues in the CDR3. Trimming took off 1 base at V and 5 bases at J, with 8 bases between the two ends. The CDR3 reads CAWSAVRETQYF. Here the CDR3 DNA reads TGTGCCTGGAGTGCTGTACGGGAGACCCAGTACTTC.

The chain carries TRBV5-1 and TRBJ2-6; 7 positions agree with TRBD1. In germline, CDR1 is SGHRS, CDR2 YFSETQ. The CDR3 totals 15 residues. Germline trimming cut 3 bases from V and 2 bases from J; bases unmatched to any gene: 2. The chain's CDR3 is CASSSQGAGANVLTF. For the CDR3, the DNA is TGCGCCAGCAGCTCGCAGGGGGCTGGGGCCAACGTCCTGACTTTC.

The chain uses TRBV6-1 and TRBJ2-3; D may be TRBD2 (5 bases). This CDR3 comprises 13 residues. V lost 6 bases to trimming and J lost 4 bases, with 11 bases between them. Germline V lookup: CDR1 MNHNS, CDR2 SASEGT. The CDR3 region has the DNA TGTGCCAGCAGGGCATCGGGATCAGATACGCAGTATTTT. Protein: CASRASGSDTQYF.

This clone was seen a few times. The rearrangement joins TRBV11-2 to TRBJ2-1; TRBD2 might be the D (6 bases). The CDR3 has 13 amino acids. Germline V lookup: CDR1 SGHAT, CDR2 FQNNGV. Trimming removed 5 bases at V and 5 bases at J, with 10 bases between. This CDR3 reads CASSPGTHNEQFF. The CDR3 DNA reads TGTGCCAGCAGCCCCGGGACTCACAATGAGCAGTTCTTC.

The V gene is TRBV5-6, the J gene TRBJ2-2; a possible D gene is TRBD1 (6 bases). V gave up 0 bases and J gave up 8 bases, with 17 bases separating them. Germline V gene data show CDR1 as SGHDT and CDR2 as YYEEEE. The CDR3 spans 16 residues. This chain's CDR3 is CASSLDEQTGNGELFF. CDR3 nucleotide sequence: TGTGCCAGCAGCTTGGACGAACAAACAGGGAATGGGGAGCTGTTTTTT.

This clone was detected only a few times. The rearrangement uses TRBV7-2 and TRBJ2-3; unclear D gene. V lost 1 base and J lost 0, with 8 bases in between. The CDR3 length is 15 residues. CDR1 and CDR2 (germline): SGHTA, FQGNSA. The CDR3 DNA sequence: TGTGCCAGCAGCTTAGGGGTCAGGAGCACAGATACGCAGTATTTT. It is translated as CASSLGVRSTDTQYF.

The chain links TRBV18 to TRBJ1-1, with 7 bases matching TRBD1. V shed 3 bases and J 7 bases; nucleotides not matched to a gene: 8. Germline V gene lookup returns CDR1 KGHSH and CDR2 LQKENI. This CDR3 contains 14 residues. The DNA of the CDR3 is TGTGCCAGCTCACCTAGTCAGGACAGGCGTGAAGCTTTCTTT. This translates into CASSPSQDRREAFF.

The gene calls are TRBV9 and TRBJ2-3, with 11 bases matching TRBD2. With V trimmed by 4 bases and J by 5 bases, 12 bases remained unmatched. Per germline, CDR1 SGDLS and CDR2 YYNGEE. CDR3 length equals 17 residues. This CDR3 is CASSPRQLAGVGDTQYF. CDR3 in DNA: TGTGCCAGCAGCCCGCGCCAACTAGCGGGAGTGGGAGATACGCAGTATTTT.